These 30 T cell receptor beta chains were all obtained from the same sample, sequenced in a study of shared T cell receptors in the human thymus. Sequenced by immunoSEQ multiplex PCR; TCRdb stores in-frame clones only, minus some. The table shows 540,000 or so clones, with 75% to 80% occurring only once. The data also belong to a second study, concerning human thymus T cells.

Sample: thymocytes. All receptors derive from a boy under two years old with a congenital heart defect.

With respect to this clone: The same CDR3 also results from other DNA sequences found in this sample. J is TRBJ2-2 and V is TRBV30; D unresolved. Trimming took off 1 base at V and 6 bases at J, with 6 bases between the two ends. The CDR3 totals 12 residues. The V gene's germline CDR1 is GTSNPN and CDR2 SVGIG (reference sequence). CDR3 nucleotides: TGTGCCTGGAGTGGCAGGTCCGGGGAGCTGTTTTTT. It is translated as CAWSGRSGELFF.

This chain joins TRBV10-3 and TRBJ2-7; 10 bases fit TRBD2. The V gene's germline CDR1 is ENHRY and CDR2 SYGVKD. The CDR3 has 16 residues. J gave up 4 bases and V 8 bases, and 14 bases lay outside the gene matches. The CDR3 loop reads CAIASQREGPVYEQYF. CDR3 nucleotides: TGTGCCATCGCCAGCCAGCGGGAGGGTCCCGTTTACGAGCAGTACTTC.

The V call is TRBV5-6, the J call TRBJ1-1, with D perhaps TRBD1 (5 bases). Trimming stripped 6 bases from V and 5 bases from J, with 17 bases between. Germline values: CDR1 SGHDT, CDR2 YYEEEE. The CDR3 runs 14 residues. CDR3 bases: TGTGCCAGCACCATGGGACCCGGGGGAACTGAAGCTTTCTTT. It is translated as CASTMGPGGTEAFF.

This clone has just a few counts. The chain uses TRBV5-6 and TRBJ2-7, with TRBD1 matching over 8 bases. Germline CDR1 is SGHDT and CDR2 is YYEEEE. The CDR3 has 15 amino acids. Trimming removed 4 bases from V and 1 base from J; junction bases left unmatched: 7. CDR3 in amino acids: CASSRRRTGSYEQYF. CDR3 bases: TGTGCCAGCAGCCGACGGAGGACAGGGTCCTACGAGCAGTACTTC.

The genes are TRBV7-8 and TRBJ2-7; D is perhaps TRBD2 (6 bases). The CDR3 runs to 16 residues. V gave up 5 bases and J gave up 1 base, with 18 bases separating them. Germline CDR1 is SGHVS and CDR2 is FQNEAQ. The CDR3 loop is CASSHGREGVSYEQYF. The CDR3 region has the DNA TGTGCCAGCAGCCATGGGCGGGAAGGCGTTTCCTACGAGCAGTACTTC.

The chain couples TRBV7-8 to TRBJ1-2, with TRBD1 identical over 8 bases. CDR1 and CDR2 from the germline V gene are SGHVS and FQNEAQ. Trimming removed 5 bases from V and 12 bases from J; junction bases left unmatched: 11. This CDR3 contains 13 residues. Here the CDR3 DNA reads TGTGCCAGCAGCCCTGGACAGGGCGCGGTCGACACCTTC. It encodes CASSPGQGAVDTF. Filled out from reference TRBV7-8 and TRBJ1-2, the complete variable domain reads GAGVSQSPRYKVAKRGQDVALRCDPISGHVSLFWYQQALGQGPEFLTYFQNEAQLDKSGLPSDRFFAERPEGSVSTLKIQRTQQEDSAVYLCASSPGQGAVDTFGSGTRLTVV.

This clone was observed a handful of times. This chain links TRBV12-5 with TRBJ2-1; D uncertain. The germline V gene encodes CDR1 LGHNT and CDR2 FRNRAP. The CDR3 has 15 residues. Trimming pared 2 bases from V and 0 bases from J, leaving 8 bases between. CDR3 protein: CASGLSESSYNEQFF. DNA for the CDR3: TGTGCTAGTGGTTTGTCGGAGAGCTCCTACAATGAGCAGTTCTTC.

This clone was detected a few times. The CDR3 here is CASTYKKAGNYEQYF. The CDR3, as DNA: TGCGCCAGCACCTATAAAAAGGCGGGCAACTACGAGCAGTACTTC. J is TRBJ2-7 and V is TRBV4-3; a weak D match, TRBD2 (5 bases). V lost 7 bases, J lost 3 bases, and 19 bases lay in between. The germline V gene encodes CDR1 LGHNA and CDR2 YSLEER. The CDR3 has 15 amino acids.

V is TRBV5-1 and J is TRBJ2-7; 13 bases are a match to TRBD2. The CDR3 sequence is 15 residues long. The germline CDR1 and CDR2 sequences are SGHRS and YFSETQ. V was clipped by 0 bases and J by 6 bases; unmatched bases: 3. The CDR3 loop is CASSLGTSGSGEQYF. The DNA for the CDR3 is TGCGCCAGCAGCTTGGGGACTAGCGGGAGCGGCGAGCAGTACTTC.

The rearrangement links TRBV4-2 to TRBJ1-4; D possibly corresponds to TRBD1 (5 bases). Germline V gene lookup returns CDR1 LGHNA and CDR2 YNFKEQ. The CDR3 length is 15 residues. Trimming took 4 bases from V and 8 from J, leaving 17 bases between them. The CDR3 DNA follows: TGTGCCAGCAGCCGTGGAGCCTCCCACAGGGAAAAACTGTTTTTT. Its protein is CASSRGASHREKLFF.

This CDR3 reads CASSLWPSSYEQYF. In nucleotides, the CDR3 is TGTGCCAGCAGCCTCTGGCCTAGCTCCTACGAGCAGTACTTC. The chain recombines TRBV6-5 with TRBJ2-7; no firm D call. The CDR3 contains 14 residues. In germline, CDR1 is MNHEY, CDR2 SVGAGI. Trimming left V 6 bases short and J 0 bases short, with 12 bases between.

J is TRBJ2-7 and V is TRBV2; TRBD1 is a possible D gene (5 bases). Deletions cut 0 bases from V and 4 bases from J, with 13 bases between. The germline V gene encodes CDR1 SNHLY and CDR2 FYNNEI. CDR3 length: 15 residues. The CDR3 here is CASSEASQGGYEQYF. The CDR3 DNA reads TGTGCCAGCAGTGAAGCTAGTCAGGGTGGGTACGAGCAGTACTTC.

The J gene is TRBJ2-1, the V gene TRBV5-1; TRBD2 aligns across 14 bases. V gave up 4 bases and J gave up 4 bases; unmatched junction bases: 22. This CDR3 comprises 22 residues. CDR1 SGHRS and CDR2 YFSETQ come from the germline V gene. CDR3 in amino acids: CASSVRDRGGMTSGRDYNEQFF. CDR3 nucleotides: TGCGCCAGCAGCGTCCGGGACAGGGGGGGCATGACTAGCGGGAGGGATTACAATGAGCAGTTCTTC. Variable domain in full (rest from reference TRBV5-1 and TRBJ2-1): KAGVTQTPRYLIKTRGQQVTLSCSPISGHRSVSWYQQTPGQGLQFLFEYFSETQRNKGNFPGRFSGRQFSNSRSEMNVSTLELGDSALYLCASSVRDRGGMTSGRDYNEQFFGPGTRLTVL.

The table lists this clone with a count of one. This sequence joins TRBV29-1 and TRBJ2-1; D unclear. CDR1 and CDR2 from the germline V gene are SQVTM and ANQGSEA. The germline V and J ends were trimmed by 6 bases and 0 bases, with 21 bases remaining between them. The length of the CDR3 is 17 residues. CDR3 protein: CSVSVSDLWHSYNEQFF. In DNA form, the CDR3 reads TGCAGCGTCTCCGTATCCGACTTGTGGCACTCCTACAATGAGCAGTTCTTC.

The genes are TRBV5-4 and TRBJ2-2; 7 nucleotides line up with TRBD1. Germline V gene data show CDR1 as SGHNT and CDR2 as YYREEE (reference sequence). The CDR3 length is 15 residues. V lost 4 bases and J lost 5; bases outside the gene matches: 8. This CDR3 is CASSPWDSWTGELFF. The CDR3 bases are TGTGCCAGCAGCCCATGGGACAGTTGGACCGGGGAGCTGTTTTTT. The full variable domain, in which reference TRBV5-4 and TRBJ2-2 provide the parts outside the CDR3, is ETGVTQSPTHLIKTRGQQVTLRCSSQSGHNTVSWYQQALGQGPQFIFQYYREEENGRGNFPPRFSGLQFPNYSSELNVNALELDDSALYLCASSPWDSWTGELFFGEGSRLTVL.

This chain links TRBV19 with TRBJ2-3, with D perhaps matching TRBD1 (5 bases). The germline CDR1 and CDR2 sequences are LNHDA and SQIVND (reference sequence). There are 15 residues in the CDR3. The V gene lost 3 bases and the J gene lost 1 base, with 11 bases spanning the gap. Here the CDR3 reads CASSIWTNGTDTQYF. CDR3 DNA sequence: TGTGCCAGTAGTATTTGGACAAACGGCACAGATACGCAGTATTTT.

This chain joins TRBV5-1 and TRBJ2-5; 8 nucleotides match TRBD2. J lost 5 bases, V lost 4 bases, and 10 bases had no gene match. The CDR3 totals 15 residues. Germline loops: CDR1 SGHRS, CDR2 YFSETQ. The CDR3 here is CASSSQRENVETQYF. Written as DNA, the CDR3 is TGCGCCAGCAGCAGCCAGCGGGAGAACGTGGAGACCCAGTACTTC.

The V call is TRBV29-1, the J call TRBJ2-7, with TRBD2 matching 7 bases. The CDR3 extends over 15 amino acids. CDR1 is SQVTM and CDR2 is ANQGSEA in the germline V gene. V trimming: 1 base; J trimming: 2 bases; junction bases outside the gene matches: 8. CDR3 nucleotide sequence: TGCAGCGTTGAAGGGTACGGCGGGGGAACCTACGAGCAGTACTTC. Translating it yields CSVEGYGGGTYEQYF.

The CDR3 here is CASKDRAPNYGYTF. CDR3 nucleotide sequence: TGTGCCAGCAAAGACAGGGCGCCTAACTATGGCTACACCTTC. V is TRBV2 and J is TRBJ1-2, with 7 positions matching TRBD1. Germline V gives CDR1 SNHLY, CDR2 FYNNEI. Losses at the gene ends were 7 bases for V and 0 bases for J; bases not matched to a gene: 5. This CDR3 is built from 14 residues.

The chain combines TRBV29-1 with TRBJ2-4; 8 bases align to TRBD2. V shed 0 bases, J shed 0 bases, and the junction held 7 bases outside the gene matches. CDR1 and CDR2 (germline): SQVTM, ANQGSEA. The CDR3 consists of 17 residues. The CDR3 region is CSVEDRPGGLAKNIQYF. The DNA for the CDR3 is TGCAGCGTTGAAGATCGGCCGGGAGGGCTAGCCAAAAACATTCAGTACTTC.

V is TRBV6-4 and J is TRBJ2-7, with unresolved D. CDR1 and CDR2 from the germline V gene are MRHNA and SNTAGT. The CDR3 consists of 11 residues. V was pared by 10 bases and J by 0 bases, with 7 bases between. This chain's CDR3 is CATLSSYEQYF. The CDR3 region has the DNA TGTGCCACCCTGAGCTCCTACGAGCAGTACTTC.

V and J are TRBV5-4 and TRBJ2-7; 10 bases fit TRBD2. The CDR3 has 14 residues. Germline trimming cut 3 bases from V and 3 bases from J; bases unmatched to any gene: 3. Germline V gene lookup returns CDR1 SGHNT and CDR2 YYREEE (reference sequence). CDR3 region: CASSSGLADYEQYF. DNA for the CDR3: TGTGCCAGCAGCTCCGGACTAGCGGACTACGAGCAGTACTTC.

The chain employs TRBV30 and TRBJ2-7, with 8 positions matching TRBD2. With V trimmed by 4 bases and J by 1 base, 9 bases remained unmatched. CDR3 length equals 15 residues. CDR1 GTSNPN and CDR2 SVGIG come from the germline V gene (reference sequence). CDR3 nucleotide sequence: TGTGCCTGGATTCCCAAAAGCGGGAGATCCTACGAGCAGTACTTC. Translation: CAWIPKSGRSYEQYF.

The chain couples TRBV27 to TRBJ2-5, with TRBD2 matching over 8 bases. V lost 5 bases, J lost 4 bases, and 6 bases stayed unmatched. This CDR3 is built from 14 residues. CDR1 MNHEY and CDR2 SMNVEV come from the germline V gene (reference sequence). This CDR3 reads CASSGSSGLETQYF. The CDR3 DNA sequence: TGTGCCAGCAGTGGTTCTAGCGGGCTAGAGACCCAGTACTTC.

The chain links TRBV28 to TRBJ2-7; TRBD2 aligns across 12 bases. Germline V gene sequence: CDR1 MDHEN, CDR2 SYDVKM. Germline trimming cut 5 bases from V and 5 bases from J; bases unmatched to any gene: 22. This CDR3 is 20 amino acids long. CDR3 loop: CASSIPFRGLAGGPMNEQYF. DNA for the CDR3: TGTGCCAGCAGTATACCCTTCAGGGGGCTAGCGGGAGGGCCCATGAACGAGCAGTACTTC.

This clone was counted between two and nine times. CDR3 DNA sequence: TGTGCCAGCAGCCAAGTACACAGGGCCTCCTGGGCCTTAGGGTTCTACGAGCAGTACTTC. Its protein product is CASSQVHRASWALGFYEQYF. The chain carries TRBV4-2 and TRBJ2-7; D perhaps matches TRBD1 (6 bases). CDR3 size: 20 residues. The V gene lost 1 base and the J gene lost 3 bases, with 28 bases spanning the gap. Germline CDR1 is LGHNA and CDR2 is YNFKEQ.

Written as DNA, the CDR3 is TGTGCCAGCAGCCCCCGTCCGAACCGGTACGAGCAGTACTTC. This encodes CASSPRPNRYEQYF. This chain joins TRBV11-2 and TRBJ2-7, with unresolved D. Germline CDR1 reads SGHAT; CDR2 reads FQNNGV. V lost 5 bases and J 4 bases, leaving 15 bases between the germline ends. The CDR3 runs 14 residues.

This clone showed up just a few times. This chain connects TRBV18 to TRBJ1-1, with D perhaps TRBD1 (5 bases). The CDR3 contains 16 residues. The V and J ends lost 3 bases and 4 bases respectively, with 18 bases between them. CDR1 and CDR2 from the germline V gene are KGHSH and LQKENI. DNA for the CDR3: TGTGCCAGCTCACCCCACAACCCCGGAGGGGTCACTGAAGCTTTCTTT. Its protein is CASSPHNPGGVTEAFF.

V is TRBV27 and J is TRBJ1-5; D perhaps matches TRBD1 (6 bases). Trimming shortened V by 5 bases and J by 1 base, and 9 bases separated the two germline ends. This CDR3 spans 14 amino acids. Germline-derived CDR1 and CDR2 are MNHEY and SMNVEV (reference sequence). Here the CDR3 DNA reads TGTGCCAGCAGTACCGGACAGAGCAATCAGCCCCAGCATTTT. It codes for CASSTGQSNQPQHF.

The chain carries TRBV5-8 and TRBJ2-2, with 8 nucleotides matching TRBD2. CDR1 and CDR2 from the germline V gene are SGHTS and YDEGEE. This CDR3 has 15 amino acids. The V gene end was trimmed by 4 bases and the J gene end by 0 bases; junction bases not matched to a gene: 2. The DNA of the CDR3 is TGTGCCAGCAGCCGTAGCGGGACGAACACCGGGGAGCTGTTTTTT. Translated: CASSRSGTNTGELFF.